The T cell receptor (beta chain) described here comes from a study of T-cell reconstitution after alpha-beta-depleted transplantation in children. This clonotype was detected many times. Its specificity is not known. General study points: It was surviving recipient T cells and thymic progenitors that gave some patients high TCRbeta diversity at day 60. Newly produced T cells mostly provided counts and TCRbeta diversity after one year, as hyperexpanded clones declined.

CDR3 length: 21 amino acids. The V segment lost 3 bases and the J segment 3 bases; nucleotides outside the gene matches: 20. Germline CDR1 reads SGDLS; CDR2 reads YYNGEE. It was with unique molecular identifiers that the TCRbeta library was prepared. MiXCR was run by TCRdb on the PCR reads, yielding one entry per CDR3 protein. The sample consists of around 450,000 distinct CDR3 sequences, 8% to 11% of them appearing once. The source was PBMCs, collected before TCRalphabeta/CD19-depleted stem cell transplant. The sequence derives from a child under 10 years old with inherited bone marrow failure, due to receive a stem cell transplant. The V and J genes are TRBV9 and TRBJ2-5; 13 bases map to TRBD2. CDR3 residues: CASSAQFGLAGVGFLEETQYF. In DNA form, the CDR3 reads TGTGCCAGCAGCGCCCAGTTTGGACTAGCGGGAGTGGGATTCTTGGAAGAGACCCAGTACTTC.